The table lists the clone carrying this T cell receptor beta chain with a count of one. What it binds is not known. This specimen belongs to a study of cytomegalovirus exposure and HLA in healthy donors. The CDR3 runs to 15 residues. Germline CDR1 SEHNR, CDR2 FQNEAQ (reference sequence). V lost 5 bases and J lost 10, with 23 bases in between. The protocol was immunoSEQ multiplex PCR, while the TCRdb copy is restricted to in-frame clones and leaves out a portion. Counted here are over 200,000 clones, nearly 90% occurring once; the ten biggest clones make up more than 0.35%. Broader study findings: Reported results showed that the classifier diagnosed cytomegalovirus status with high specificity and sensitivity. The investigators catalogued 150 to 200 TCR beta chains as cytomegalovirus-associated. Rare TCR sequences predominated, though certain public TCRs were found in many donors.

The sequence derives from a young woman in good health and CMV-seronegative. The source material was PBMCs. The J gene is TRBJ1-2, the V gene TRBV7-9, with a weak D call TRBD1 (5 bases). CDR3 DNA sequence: TGTGCCAGCAGCCCAACCCAGGGTGTGCGAGGACACTACACCTTC. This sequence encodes CASSPTQGVRGHYTF.